This T cell receptor (beta chain) was captured by sequencing in a study of beta chain features in type 1 diabetes. Study conclusions and caveats: People with Type 1 diabetes carried modestly yet significantly shorter TCRB CDR3s in all four CD4+ subsets.

This clone was seen more than once but under ten times. Its target is not known. There are 11 residues in the CDR3. The ends were cut back, 4 bases at V and 7 bases at J, with 10 bases in the middle. Germline assignment: CDR1 SQVTM and CDR2 ANQGSEA. As every portion of the isolated RNA was reverse transcribed, the sequencing read expressed TCRB transcripts. TCRdb keeps only in-frame clones here, not all; method: immunoSEQ multiplex PCR. The table has under 300,000 clones, approximately 25% seen once. The sample was naive CD4+ T cells from blood. This chain connects TRBV29-1 to TRBJ1-2, with D perhaps TRBD1 (6 bases). This receptor was taken from a woman in her twenties or thirties with type 1 diabetes. This CDR3 reads CSVARGAGYTF. CDR3 sequence (DNA): TGCAGCGTTGCACGGGGGGCTGGCTACACCTTC.